Listed below are T cell receptor beta chains from one sample, sequenced in a study of regulatory T cells in long-lasting Graves disease. TCRdb itself ran the multiplex PCR reads through MiXCR, one entry per CDR3 protein. Of roughly 420,000 distinct CDR3 sequences listed, roughly 16% are singletons. The specimen was peripheral blood mononuclear cells (PBMCs), collected at new diagnosis, from a patient treated with antithyroid drugs. All receptors derive from a female donor with Graves disease. Each CDR3 is given without its conserved first and last residue.

TRBJ1-1	TRBV11-2	ASSLIEGAPTLNTEAF
TRBJ2-7	TRBV20-1	SAPGRGTDEQY
TRBJ2-1	TRBV7-9	ASSATRGYGDNEQF
TRBJ2-3	TRBV5-1	ASSLLESTDTQY
TRBJ1-5	TRBV5-1	ASSLSGRQPQH
TRBJ1-2	TRBV6-1	ASSEVDRDGYT
TRBJ2-3	TRBV7-2	ASSLNWGAAGIDTQY
TRBJ1-5	TRBV5-5	ASSLVGRGGQPQH
TRBJ1-2	TRBV5-6	AGSLRNGEGYT
TRBJ1-4	TRBV12-5	ASGLSSHRTENNEKLF
TRBJ1-1	TRBV4-3	ASSHKRDIWLPNTEAF
TRBJ2-2	TRBV28	ASSPTRQGGTATGELF
TRBJ2-7	TRBV6-7	ASSAREGGTDYEQY
TRBJ2-3	TRBV27	ASSFLLGSPSTDTQY
TRBJ1-4	TRBV7-9	ASSPRIVANEKLF
TRBJ1-2	TRBV10-3	AISEWQGADYGYT
TRBJ1-2	TRBV11-1	ASSWDINYGYT
TRBJ1-5	TRBV9	ASSVVGADRPQH
TRBJ2-1	TRBV6-5	AGSYSEGGDEQF
TRBJ1-5	TRBV2	ASSGDRRMPQH
TRBJ2-1	TRBV5-6	ASSLGAGGEKYNEQF
TRBJ2-3	TRBV28	ASGEGVTDTQY
TRBJ2-3	TRBV12-5	ASTGQGAGDTQY
TRBJ2-1	TRBV5-1	ASSLSSGLYMLRNEQF
TRBJ1-1	TRBV7-9	ASSTEGRAESF
TRBJ2-1	TRBV4-1	ASSFTRSNEQF
TRBJ1-1	TRBV20-1	SARRGRRGTEAF
TRBJ1-5	TRBV24-1	ATQDTPNQPQH
TRBJ1-1	TRBV19	ASSLRRGPTTEAF
TRBJ2-3	TRBV11-2	ASSGEADTQY
TRBJ2-7	TRBV5-1	ASSLAGTRDYEQY
TRBJ2-3	TRBV29-1	SVGQNTDTQY
TRBJ2-3	TRBV12-3/TRBV12-4	ASSFGWLDTQY
TRBJ2-3	TRBV5-1	ASSLFRGRDTDTQY
TRBJ2-5	TRBV12-3/TRBV12-4	ASSFGQPYNEQY
TRBJ2-5	TRBV7-2	ASSYRGKETQY
TRBJ2-1	TRBV24-1	ATSYRGVSNEQF
TRBJ2-6	TRBV3-1	ASSQAQLLGANVLT
TRBJ2-7	TRBV20-1	SASSQGGGEQY
TRBJ2-7	TRBV12-5	ASGLLVRGHEQY